This TCR beta chain was recovered during a study of blood T cells in healthy people across ages. Turning to this clonotype: What it binds is not known.

A sample-barcoded 5' primer and a J-beta primer mix were used in a second PCR of about 7 to 12 cycles. TCRdb redid the calling of the 5' RACE reads with MiXCR, one entry per CDR3 protein. The table shows 1.5 million or so distinct CDR3 sequences, with approximately 40% occurring only once. Findings of the study overall: Nothing was known about donor CMV status, and this possibly confounded expanded clonotype changes. Among long-lived donors, naive CD4+ cells were more numerous and diversity higher than in aged donors. Observed TCR beta diversity per million T cells went down as age went up. This fall followed a roughly linear course with age.

This CDR3 spans 15 amino acids. Germline CDR1 is MNHEY and CDR2 is SVGAGI. Sequenced material: blood. The chain uses TRBV6-5 and TRBJ2-1, with 9 bases that match TRBD2. The J call may be incorrect, as the DNA end agrees better with TRBJ2-7. This TCR came from a woman younger than 30 in good health. CDR3 DNA sequence: TGTGCCAGTTTGCGGGAGGGCCTGACAGGCAATGAGCAGTACTTC. Amino acid sequence: CASLREGLTGNEQYF.